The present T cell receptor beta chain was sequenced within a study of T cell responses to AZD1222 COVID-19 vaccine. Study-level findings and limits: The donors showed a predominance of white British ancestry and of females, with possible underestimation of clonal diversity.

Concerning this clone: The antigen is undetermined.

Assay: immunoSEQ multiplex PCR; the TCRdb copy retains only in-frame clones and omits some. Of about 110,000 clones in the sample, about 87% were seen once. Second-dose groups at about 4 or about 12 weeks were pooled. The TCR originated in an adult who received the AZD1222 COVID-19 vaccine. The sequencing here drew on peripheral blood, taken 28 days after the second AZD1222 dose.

The CDR3, as DNA: TGTGCCAGCAGCTCGGGGCGAATTGTGCACTACGAGCAGTACTTC. It codes for CASSSGRIVHYEQYF. The chain recombines TRBV7-8 with TRBJ2-7; either TRBD1 or TRBD2 may supply D (5 bases each). The V end lost 4 bases, the J end lost 3 bases, and 16 bases lay between the germline ends. Per the germline V gene, CDR1 is SGHVS and CDR2 is FQNEAQ. The CDR3 extends over 15 amino acids.